These 18 T cell receptor beta chains were sequenced from one sample in a study of blood T cells in healthy people across ages (dated by TCRdb to between 2014 and 2016). Library preparation used 5' RACE. Sequencing took place on an Illumina HiSeq 2500. A second about 7 to 11 cycle PCR used a sample-barcoded 5' primer and a J-beta primer mix. The public reads were reanalyzed by TCRdb: fastp trimming at Q25, MiXCR alignment, in-frame beta chains only. Rows with one shared CDR3 protein collapse into an entry with the most common genes and DNA. The sample yields roughly 700,000 distinct CDR3 sequences; roughly 25% were counted once. Jointly, the top ten make up around 9.2% of the sample. This sample was shared with a second study, whose subject was T cells of mothers and their children.

Sequencing used blood. The source of these receptors is a boy younger than 18 in good health.

This clonotype turned up a few times. The chain combines TRBV5-1 with TRBJ2-5, with D unresolved. The end of the DNA aligns better with TRBJ2-1, so the J call may be wrong. This CDR3 has 12 amino acids. Looked up from germline, CDR1 is SGHRS and CDR2 is YFSETQ. DNA for the CDR3: TGCGCCAGCAGCTCGAAGCTAGGCCGTCAGTTCTTC. It codes for CASSSKLGRQFF.

Turning to this clonotype: A junction boundary mismatches the germline segment, possibly from a read error. The chain couples TRBV12-3 or TRBV12-4 to TRBJ2-1, with D perhaps matching TRBD2 (8 bases). The CDR3 is made up of 18 amino acids. Written as DNA, the CDR3 is TGTGCCAGCAGTTCCCGGGAGGGGGCCGTTCCGTTCTACGATGAGCAGTTCTTC. Amino acid sequence: CASSSREGAVPFYDEQFF.

This clonotype came up a few times. The chain links TRBV4-1 to TRBJ2-2; TRBD2 agrees at 10 bases. The CDR3 contains 16 residues. Germline-derived CDR1 and CDR2 are MGHRA and YSYEKL. J gave up 7 bases and V 5 bases, and 10 bases lay outside the gene matches. The CDR3 region is CASSSPAAGGFGELFF. The CDR3 DNA reads TGCGCCAGCAGCTCCCCCGCAGCGGGAGGGTTCGGGGAGCTGTTTTTT.

This clonotype was observed once. A much larger clone is a single base away; this may be a read error. The CDR3 reads CASSLEGTGEETQYF. The CDR3 DNA sequence: TGCGCCAGCAGCTTGGAGGGGACTGGAGAAGAGACCCAGTACTTC. The V gene is TRBV5-1, the J gene TRBJ2-5; the D gene is possibly TRBD2 (6 bases). CDR3 length: 15 amino acids. Per the germline V gene, CDR1 is SGHRS and CDR2 is YFSETQ. Between the trimmed V and J ends, which lost 0 bases and 3 bases, there was a span of 12 bases.

The rearrangement joins TRBV29-1 to TRBJ2-1; D possibly uses TRBD1 or TRBD2 (5 bases each). V was clipped by 5 bases and J by 8 bases, with 10 bases between them. Germline V gives CDR1 SQVTM, CDR2 ANQGSEA. The CDR3 contains 11 residues. CDR3 residues: CSVWSGHEQFF. CDR3 nucleotide sequence: TGCAGCGTTTGGTCGGGACATGAGCAGTTCTTC.

The chain recombines TRBV12-3 or TRBV12-4 with TRBJ2-1; 9 positions match TRBD2. V shed 5 bases, J shed 4 bases, and the junction held 9 bases outside the gene matches. CDR3 size: 16 residues. DNA of the CDR3: TGTGCCAGCAGTCAACCCCGGCTAGCGGGATACAATGAGCAGTTCTTC. Encoded protein: CASSQPRLAGYNEQFF.

The chain's CDR3 is CASSEERGSTDTQYF. CDR3 DNA sequence: TGTGCCAGCAGTGAAGAGCGGGGGAGCACAGATACGCAGTATTTT. This sequence joins TRBV2 and TRBJ2-3; 8 positions agree with TRBD2. Trimming removed 1 base from V and 0 bases from J; junction bases left unmatched: 0. Germline lookup yields CDR1 SNHLY and CDR2 FYNNEI. There are 15 residues in the CDR3. Full variable domain (missing parts from reference TRBV2 and TRBJ2-3): EPEVTQTPSHQVTQMGQEVILRCVPISNHLYFYWYRQILGQKVEFLVSFYNNEISEKSEIFDDQFSVERPDGSNFTLKIRSTKLEDSAMYFCASSEERGSTDTQYFGPGTRLTVL.

J is TRBJ2-2 and V is TRBV27; D is unresolved. The CDR3 loop spans 14 amino acids. Germline CDR1 is MNHEY and CDR2 is SMNVEV (reference sequence). V was shortened by 6 bases and J by 3 bases, with 11 bases between the two germline ends. In DNA, the CDR3 is TGTGCCAGCAGACCAATTCCCTACACCGGGGAGCTGTTTTTT. Encoded protein: CASRPIPYTGELFF.

The rearrangement uses TRBV7-2 and TRBJ2-2, with D unclear. From germline, CDR1 is SGHTA and CDR2 FQGNSA. The CDR3 has 14 amino acids. Trimming stripped 0 bases from V and 9 bases from J, with 11 bases between. CDR3 bases: TGTGCCAGCAGCTTAGCGTTTCTTACGCGGGAGCTGTTTTTT. This gives the protein CASSLAFLTRELFF.

The chain employs TRBV4-3 and TRBJ2-7; TRBD1 agrees at 7 bases. The end of the DNA is better explained by TRBJ2-1, so the J call may be wrong. Per germline, CDR1 LGHNA and CDR2 YSLEER. The CDR3 contains 16 residues. CDR3 coding DNA: TGCGCCAGCAGCCAAGACGAGGGGGCTGTCTACAATGAGCAGTTCTTC. Protein sequence: CASSQDEGAVYNEQFF.

V is TRBV7-9 and J is TRBJ2-7; 9 positions agree with TRBD2. This CDR3 spans 16 amino acids. The junction had 9 bases not matched to a gene; V was cut back by 3 bases and J by 3 bases. Germline V gene lookup returns CDR1 SEHNR and CDR2 FQNEAQ (reference sequence). CDR3 protein: CASSFLAGGSHYEQYF. The CDR3 nucleotides are TGTGCCAGCAGCTTTTTGGCGGGAGGGAGCCACTACGAGCAGTACTTC.

This clonotype was detected a few times. The J gene is TRBJ2-5, the V gene TRBV4-1, with a tentative D call TRBD2 (6 bases). The CDR3 has 16 residues. The V end lost 1 base, the J end lost 2 bases, and 14 bases lay between the germline ends. Germline V gene lookup returns CDR1 MGHRA and CDR2 YSYEKL. CDR3 loop: CASSQVPAGTQETQYF. The DNA of the CDR3 is TGCGCCAGCAGCCAAGTCCCAGCCGGGACTCAAGAGACCCAGTACTTC.

The chain recombines TRBV7-9 with TRBJ2-3; 7 bases align to TRBD2. CDR3 length: 15 residues. V gave up 3 bases and J gave up 1 base; unmatched junction bases: 4. CDR1 and CDR2 from the germline V gene are SEHNR and FQNEAQ (reference sequence). CDR3 coding DNA: TGTGCCAGCAGCTTTGGGCTAGCGGGCACAGATACGCAGTATTTT. It codes for CASSFGLAGTDTQYF.

This clonotype showed up just a few times. The chain uses TRBV27 and TRBJ2-7; D could derive from TRBD1 or TRBD2 (5 bases each). V shed 4 bases and J shed 4 bases, with 17 bases lying between them. In germline, CDR1 is MNHEY, CDR2 SMNVEV (reference sequence). This CDR3 has 15 residues. The CDR3 sequence: CASSWTLTGVYEQYF. CDR3 coding DNA: TGTGCCAGCAGTTGGACTCTTACAGGTGTATACGAGCAGTACTTC.

J is TRBJ2-7 and V is TRBV19; possible D gene TRBD2, 6 bases. There are 14 residues in the CDR3. The ends were cut back, 10 bases at V and 3 bases at J, with 19 bases in the middle. Looked up from germline, CDR1 is LNHDA and CDR2 is SQIVND (reference sequence). The CDR3 nucleotides read TGTGCCACCCGACCTCTCGCGGGGCACTACGAGCAGTACTTC. This sequence encodes CATRPLAGHYEQYF.

The chain recombines TRBV27 with TRBJ2-3, with 12 bases fitting TRBD2. Trimming at V came to 4 bases and at J to 6 bases, leaving 8 bases not matched to a gene. There are 16 residues in the CDR3. The germline gives CDR1 MNHEY, CDR2 SMNVEV (reference sequence). CDR3 DNA sequence: TGTGCCAGCAGTTCCGGACTAGCGGGGACCCCGGATACGCAGTATTTT. It translates to CASSSGLAGTPDTQYF.

The genes are TRBV6-1 and TRBJ2-7, with D unresolved. The ends were cut back, 4 bases at V and 0 bases at J, with 13 bases in the middle. The V gene's germline CDR1 is MNHNS and CDR2 SASEGT. The CDR3 contains 15 residues. The CDR3 is CASSVGWRSSYEQYF. For the CDR3, the DNA is TGTGCCAGCAGTGTCGGGTGGAGAAGCTCCTACGAGCAGTACTTC.

CDR3 DNA: TGTGCCAGCAGTGAAGTTAATGAGCAGTTCTTC. Its protein is CASSEVNEQFF. J is TRBJ2-1 and V is TRBV6-1; no clear D gene. V was clipped by 1 base and J by 7 bases, with 2 bases between them. The CDR3 covers 11 residues. Germline-derived CDR1 and CDR2 are MNHNS and SASEGT.